These T cell receptor beta chains were read from a single sample in a study of cytomegalovirus exposure and HLA in healthy donors. Libraries were prepared by immunoSEQ multiplex PCR; TCRdb keeps only in-frame clonotypes and omits some of them. The repertoire consists of some 200,000 clones, with roughly 88% occurring once and the leading ten covering under 15%. Sequencing used PBMCs. The origin of the receptors is a woman younger than 45 in good health and CMV-seropositive. Both conserved end residues are part of each CDR3. The order of the fields is clone size, D gene, V gene, J gene, CDR3 DNA, CDR3 protein. D genes are given only for firm matches. Clone size is shown for a subset of rows, as once, few, many or a class of expanded clone.

.	.	TRBV10-3	TRBJ1-2	TGTGCCATCAGTGAGCCCTCACAGGATGGCTACACCTTC	CAISEPSQDGYTF
.	.	TRBV4-2	TRBJ2-3	TGTGCCAGCAGCCAAGAGGGTCCAGGGCTCACAAGGTATACGCAGTATTTT	CASSQEGPGLTRYTQYF
.	TRBD2	TRBV2	TRBJ2-6	TGTGCCAGCAGTCCGTCAGCGGGAGGTGGGGCCAACGTCCTGACTTTC	CASSPSAGGGANVLTF
once	.	TRBV7-9	TRBJ2-1	TGTGCCAGCAGCGCCCGAGGACTGTCTTCCTACAATGAGCAGTTCTTC	CASSARGLSSYNEQFF
.	TRBD2	TRBV7-2	TRBJ2-7	TGTGCCAGCAGCTTTGGAGCGGGAGGGTGGGAGCAGTACTTC	CASSFGAGGWEQYF
.	TRBD2	TRBV14	TRBJ2-1	TGTGCCAGCAGCCTACTGGGACTAGCGGGAGCCAATGAGCAGTTCTTC	CASSLLGLAGANEQFF
few	TRBD1	TRBV27	TRBJ2-7	TGTGCCAGCAGGGGACAGGGGACAACCTACGAGCAGTACTTC	CASRGQGTTYEQYF
.	.	TRBV5-4	TRBJ2-3	TGTGCCAGCAGCTTGGAATTATCAGATACGCAGTATTTT	CASSLELSDTQYF
.	TRBD1	TRBV4-2	TRBJ1-2	TGTGCCAGCAGCCAAGCTACAGGGGGCTATGGCTACACCTTC	CASSQATGGYGYTF
.	.	TRBV29-1	TRBJ2-1	TGCAGCGTTCGAGTTCGCTCCTACAATGAGCAGTTCTTC	CSVRVRSYNEQFF
.	TRBD2	TRBV7-8	TRBJ2-2	TGTGCCAGCAGCTTAGATCTTGCGGTAGCGGGGAGAGGGGCCGGGGAGCTGTTTTTT	CASSLDLAVAGRGAGELFF
.	TRBD1	TRBV5-1	TRBJ2-7	TGCGCCAGCAGCCGAAGCCGGGACAGAGTCTTCCACGAGCAGTACTTC	CASSRSRDRVFHEQYF
few	.	TRBV30	TRBJ1-2	TGTGCCTGGTCAAGGGACTCTAACTATGGCTACACCTTC	CAWSRDSNYGYTF
.	TRBD1	TRBV6-6	TRBJ1-1	TGTGCCAGCAGATCGGGACAGTTGAACACTGAAGCTTTCTTT	CASRSGQLNTEAFF
few	.	TRBV4-1	TRBJ1-1	TGCGCCAGCAGCCAAGTCGGGGACACTGAAGCTTTCTTT	CASSQVGDTEAFF
once	.	TRBV28	TRBJ2-7	TGTGCCAGCAACCCCCCGACAGGAGCCTACGAGCAGTACTTC	CASNPPTGAYEQYF
.	.	TRBV9	TRBJ1-1	TGTGCCAGCAGCGGGCAGACGGGAAACACTGAAGCTTTCTTT	CASSGQTGNTEAFF
.	TRBD1	TRBV5-4	TRBJ1-2	TGTGCCAGCAGACCTGACAGGGCCCTCTATGGCTACACCTTC	CASRPDRALYGYTF
once	.	TRBV10-3	TRBJ1-1	TGTGCCATCAAATACGGGAACGGGAACACTGAAGCTTTCTTT	CAIKYGNGNTEAFF
.	.	TRBV20-1	TRBJ2-7	TGCAGTGCTAGTAGAGACTACGAGCAGTACTTC	CSASRDYEQYF
.	.	TRBV18	TRBJ2-1	TGTGCCAGCTCACCCCCTGGCGCCAGACTCTACAATGAGCAGTTCTTC	CASSPPGARLYNEQFF
.	.	TRBV28	TRBJ1-2	TGTGCCAGCAGTCAGATTACGGGTCGACCGGGCTACACCTTC	CASSQITGRPGYTF
.	TRBD1	TRBV4-1	TRBJ1-2	TGCGCCAGCAGCCAAGAGCTCCTTGGACAGGGGGGGTATGGCTACACCTTC	CASSQELLGQGGYGYTF
.	.	TRBV6-1	TRBJ1-2	TGTGCCAGCAGTGAAGGGATGGTCGGAGCTAACTATGGCTACACCTTC	CASSEGMVGANYGYTF
.	TRBD1	TRBV9	TRBJ2-1	TGTGCCAGCAGCGGGACAGGGACTAATGAGCAGTTCTTC	CASSGTGTNEQFF
.	.	TRBV28	TRBJ2-7	TGTGCCAGCAGTTTATGGGAGCCGGACGAGCAGTACTTC	CASSLWEPDEQYF
.	.	TRBV9	TRBJ1-2	TGTGCCAGCAGCGTAGAGCGGGAAATCTATGGCTACACCTTC	CASSVEREIYGYTF
.	.	TRBV15	TRBJ2-7	TGTGCCACCAGCAGAAAACCGACAGGGCGCTTGTCAGGAGGGCTCTACGAGCAGTACTTC	CATSRKPTGRLSGGLYEQYF
.	.	TRBV20-1	TRBJ2-7	TGCAGCTACTTGAATGGCTACGAGCAGTACTTC	CSYLNGYEQYF
.	.	TRBV4-1	TRBJ2-6	TGCGCCAGCAGCCAAGAGTCCGGATTTCTTCGGGCTGGGGCCAACGTCCTGACTTTC	CASSQESGFLRAGANVLTF
.	TRBD1	TRBV27	TRBJ2-1	TGTGCCAGCAGTGCCGGACAGGGGCGAGTCCACAATGAGCAGTTCTTC	CASSAGQGRVHNEQFF
.	TRBD1	TRBV2	TRBJ1-2	TGTGCCAGCAGTGAAAACAGGGGCTCGGATGGCTACACCTTC	CASSENRGSDGYTF
once	.	TRBV6-5	TRBJ1-1	TGTGCCAGCAGTTACGTGGCGAACACTGAAGCTTTCTTT	CASSYVANTEAFF
.	.	TRBV6-5	TRBJ1-1	TGTGCCAGCAGTCCCCAGATGAACACTGAAGCTTTCTTT	CASSPQMNTEAFF
.	TRBD1	TRBV2	TRBJ1-2	TGTGCCAGCAGGACAGGGTATGAAGGCTACACCTTC	CASRTGYEGYTF
.	TRBD2	TRBV14	TRBJ2-1	TGTGCCAGCAGCCAAGTAAGTCCCGGGAGGGCCTATACCCTCTACAATGAGCAGTTCTTC	CASSQVSPGRAYTLYNEQFF
.	TRBD1	TRBV19	TRBJ1-1	TGTGCCAGTAGCAAACAGGGGGGCACTGAAGCTTTCTTT	CASSKQGGTEAFF
once	.	TRBV9	TRBJ1-4	TGTGCCAGCAGCCCGTGGCCAACTAATGAAAAACTGTTTTTT	CASSPWPTNEKLFF
.	.	TRBV7-9	TRBJ2-1	TGTGCCAGCAGCTTAGACTCTAGTTTCAATGAGCAGTTCTTC	CASSLDSSFNEQFF
.	TRBD1	TRBV6-1	TRBJ1-2	TGTGCCAGCAGTGAATACGGGACAGGGGGTTTATGGGGCTACACCTTC	CASSEYGTGGLWGYTF
.	.	TRBV6-1	TRBJ2-3	TGTGCCAGCAGTGAAAGGATGTCGGGTTGGGATACGCAGTATTTT	CASSERMSGWDTQYF
.	TRBD2	TRBV11-2	TRBJ2-1	TGTGCCAGCAGCCAAGAGCGGGGCAATGAGCAGTTCTTC	CASSQERGNEQFF
.	.	TRBV19	TRBJ2-7	TGTGCCAGTAGTAGCGCGCAGGGGCTCTACGAGCAGTACTTC	CASSSAQGLYEQYF
.	.	TRBV7-9	TRBJ1-1	TGTGCCAGCAGCCAAGAGGCGAGCTCCACTGAAGCTTTCTTT	CASSQEASSTEAFF
.	.	TRBV28	TRBJ1-2	TGTGCCAGCAGTTTGGCTTCGGGCTATGGCTACACCTTC	CASSLASGYGYTF
.	.	TRBV5-1	TRBJ2-3	TGCGCCAGCGGGACATACAGCACAGATACGCAGTATTTT	CASGTYSTDTQYF
few	TRBD1	TRBV6-5	TRBJ1-2	TGTGCCGCGCATCCGGACAGGGGGACCATAGACGGCTACACCTTC	CAAHPDRGTIDGYTF